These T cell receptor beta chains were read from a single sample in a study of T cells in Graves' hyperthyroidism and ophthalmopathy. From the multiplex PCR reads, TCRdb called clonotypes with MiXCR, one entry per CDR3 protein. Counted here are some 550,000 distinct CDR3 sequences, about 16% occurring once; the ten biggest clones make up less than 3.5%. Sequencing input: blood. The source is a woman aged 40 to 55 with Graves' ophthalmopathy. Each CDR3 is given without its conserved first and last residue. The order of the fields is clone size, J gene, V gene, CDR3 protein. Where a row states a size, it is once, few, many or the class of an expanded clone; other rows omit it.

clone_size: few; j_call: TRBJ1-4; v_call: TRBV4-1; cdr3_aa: ASGQGIGATNEKLF
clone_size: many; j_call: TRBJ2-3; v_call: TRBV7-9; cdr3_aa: ASSLGSASTDTQY
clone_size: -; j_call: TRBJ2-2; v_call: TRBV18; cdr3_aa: ASSPPSGRSTGELF
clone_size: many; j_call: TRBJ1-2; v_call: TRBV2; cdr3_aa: ASSDYGTAYGYT
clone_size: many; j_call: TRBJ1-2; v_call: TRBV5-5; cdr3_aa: ASSYQTANYGYT
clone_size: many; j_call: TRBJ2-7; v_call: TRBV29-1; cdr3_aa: SGGGGQINEQY
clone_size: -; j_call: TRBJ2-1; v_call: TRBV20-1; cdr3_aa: SAARPTTRSSYNEQF
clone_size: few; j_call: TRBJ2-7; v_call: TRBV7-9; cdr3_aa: ASSATGSTSGTPYYEQY
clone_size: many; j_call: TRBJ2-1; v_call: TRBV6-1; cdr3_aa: ASRPLGYGYNEQF
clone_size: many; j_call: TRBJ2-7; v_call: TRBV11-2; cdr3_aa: ASSSHASGSSYEQY